These 18 T cell receptor beta chains came from one sample sequenced in a study of shared clonotypes between healthy human individuals. TCRdb keeps only in-frame clones here, not all; method: immunoSEQ multiplex PCR. In the table there are under 2.5 million clones, roughly 90% of which are singletons. The sample comprised naive CD4+ T cells from PBMCs. Described subset: CD45RA+ positively selected. The receptors stem from a man in his late teens or twenties in good health. Some clones in this sample may be carry-over from other donors' samples.

The chain uses TRBV7-2 and TRBJ2-7, with D maybe TRBD1 (5 bases). Germline assignment: CDR1 SGHTA and CDR2 FQGNSA. The length of the CDR3 is 14 residues. Trimming removed 5 bases from V and 3 bases from J, with 14 bases in between. The chain's CDR3 is CASSTRVNHYEQYF. CDR3 DNA sequence: TGTGCCAGCAGCACCAGGGTCAACCACTACGAGCAGTACTTC.

A single count supports this clone. The identical CDR3 is also encoded by other nucleotide sequences in the sample. The chain has TRBV20-1 and TRBJ1-1; D not certain. Germline V gene lookup returns CDR1 DFQATT and CDR2 SNEGSKA (reference sequence). The CDR3 spans 11 residues. Trimming took 5 bases from V and 1 from J, leaving 5 bases between them. The CDR3 is CSARANTEAFF. In DNA, the CDR3 is TGCAGTGCTCGCGCGAACACTGAAGCTTTCTTT.

The CDR3 spells CASSAGTTPYEQYF. The CDR3 DNA follows: TGTGCCAGCAGCGCCGGGACTACCCCGTACGAGCAGTACTTC. The chain employs TRBV11-3 and TRBJ2-7; 7 bases align to TRBD2. Trimming removed 5 bases from V and 4 bases from J; junction bases left unmatched: 8. CDR1 and CDR2 (germline): SGHNT, YENEEA. The CDR3 spans 14 residues.

The rearrangement joins TRBV18 to TRBJ2-7; D ambiguous. CDR1 and CDR2 (germline): KGHSH, LQKENI. The CDR3 spans 16 residues. Between the trimmed V and J ends, which lost 3 bases and 6 bases, there was a span of 21 bases. The CDR3 spells CASSPSPSSLFSEQYF. The CDR3 DNA is TGTGCCAGCTCACCCTCCCCCTCCTCGCTATTCAGCGAGCAGTACTTC.

This chain links TRBV7-2 with TRBJ2-7; D not resolved. This CDR3 comprises 13 residues. In germline, CDR1 is SGHTA, CDR2 FQGNSA. The germline V and J ends were trimmed by 1 base and 5 bases, with 9 bases remaining between them. In nucleotides, the CDR3 is TGTGCCAGCAGCTTAGAACGGCTTCACGAGCAGTACTTC. Translated, it gives CASSLERLHEQYF.

V and J are TRBV6-1 and TRBJ2-7; 7 bases map to TRBD2. Unmatched junction bases numbered 5, after V lost 1 base and J lost 2 bases. Germline V lookup: CDR1 MNHNS, CDR2 SASEGT. This CDR3 is built from 15 residues. CDR3 in DNA: TGTGCCAGCAGTGAAGGACTAGCTGAAGCCTACGAGCAGTACTTC. Amino acid sequence: CASSEGLAEAYEQYF.

With respect to this clone: This sequence may be a read error, since a much larger clone differs from it by one base. The V gene is TRBV19, the J gene TRBJ1-5; TRBD1 matches 7 bases. The CDR3 is 13 residues long. Germline V gene lookup returns CDR1 LNHDA and CDR2 SQIVND (reference sequence). Germline trimming cut 2 bases from V and 6 bases from J; bases unmatched to any gene: 1. CDR3: CASSIYRGQPQHF. CDR3 DNA sequence: TGTGCCAGTAGTATATACAGGGGTCAGCCCCAGCATTTT.

This clone was picked up one time. This chain uses TRBV7-9 with TRBJ2-1; D not certain. CDR1 is SEHNR, CDR2 FQNEAQ, per germline (reference sequence). The germline V and J ends were trimmed by 1 base and 12 bases, with 13 bases remaining between them. The CDR3 is 13 residues long. As DNA, the CDR3 is TGTGCCAGCAGCTTAGGTACGACTCAAGGGCAGTTCTTC. Translating it yields CASSLGTTQGQFF.

The rearrangement links TRBV7-9 to TRBJ1-5; TRBD1 aligns across 7 bases. CDR1 is SEHNR, CDR2 FQNEAQ, per germline (reference sequence). The ends lost 4 bases at V and 3 bases at J; junction bases unmatched: 6. This CDR3 is built from 15 residues. The chain's CDR3 is CASSSTGHSNQPQHF. The DNA for the CDR3 is TGTGCCAGCAGCTCGACAGGGCACTCCAATCAGCCCCAGCATTTT.

This chain links TRBV5-1 with TRBJ2-5, with D tentatively TRBD1 (6 bases). CDR3 size: 13 residues. V lost 3 bases and J lost 5, with 11 bases in between. Germline V CDR1 and CDR2: SGHRS, YFSETQ. CDR3 region: CASSSTGYETQYF. The CDR3 DNA reads TGCGCCAGCAGCTCCACAGGGTACGAGACCCAGTACTTC.

The V call is TRBV5-4, the J call TRBJ2-7, with 13 bases that match TRBD2. J gave up 3 bases and V 4 bases, and 4 bases lay outside the gene matches. There are 15 residues in the CDR3. Per the germline V gene, CDR1 is SGHNT and CDR2 is YYREEE (reference sequence). As DNA, the CDR3 is TGTGCCAGCAGCCCCCGACTAGCGGGGGGCTACGAGCAGTACTTC. This sequence encodes CASSPRLAGGYEQYF.

The chain employs TRBV15 and TRBJ2-1, with 9 nucleotides matching TRBD2. CDR1 is LNHNV and CDR2 is YYDKDF in the germline V gene (reference sequence). V lost 5 bases, J lost 4 bases, and 6 bases stayed unmatched. The CDR3 covers 15 residues. CDR3 sequence: CATSVGLALYNEQFF. The CDR3 DNA reads as TGTGCCACCAGCGTCGGACTAGCGCTATACAATGAGCAGTTCTTC.

The gene calls are TRBV10-1 and TRBJ2-1; D gene unclear. The CDR3 covers 13 residues. Between the trimmed V and J ends, which lost 6 bases and 4 bases, there was a span of 10 bases. Germline CDR1 is WNHNN and CDR2 is SYGVQD (reference sequence). As DNA, the CDR3 is TGCGCCAGCAGCGAGGACGGATACAATGAGCAGTTCTTC. Its protein product is CASSEDGYNEQFF.

The gene calls are TRBV28 and TRBJ1-2; D uncertain. From germline, CDR1 is MDHEN and CDR2 SYDVKM. The CDR3 has 11 amino acids. The V gene lost 6 bases and the J gene lost 4 bases, with 6 bases spanning the gap. CDR3 in amino acids: CASRNSYGYTF. The DNA for the CDR3 is TGTGCCAGCAGAAACAGCTATGGCTACACCTTC.

This chain links TRBV21-1 with TRBJ2-7; the table's D call TRBD2 went unverified against the DNA. TRBV21-1 is a listed pseudogene. This CDR3 is 14 amino acids long. CDR3 sequence (DNA): TGTGCCAGAAATACCGACCCATCCGGAGGCGAGCAGTACTTC. This sequence encodes CARNTDPSGGEQYF.

Here the CDR3 DNA reads TGCGCCAGCAGCCCTGATCCCACCTCCTACAATGAGCAGTTCTTC. It yields the protein CASSPDPTSYNEQFF. The rearrangement links TRBV5-1 to TRBJ2-1; D uncertain. V was pared by 4 bases and J by 0 bases, with 11 bases between. The CDR3 totals 15 residues. Germline V gene sequence: CDR1 SGHRS, CDR2 YFSETQ.

Concerning this clone: Other DNA sequences within the sample encode an identical CDR3. The rearrangement links TRBV5-4 to TRBJ2-3; no firm D call. Trimming took 0 bases from V and 0 from J, leaving 5 bases between them. This CDR3 spans 14 amino acids. The germline V gene has CDR1 SGHNT and CDR2 YYREEE (reference sequence). CDR3 region: CASSLGVSTDTQYF. CDR3 in DNA: TGTGCCAGCAGCTTGGGGGTCAGCACAGATACGCAGTATTTT.

The rearrangement joins TRBV7-6 to TRBJ2-1; D uncertain. V lost 3 bases and J 0 bases, leaving 15 bases between the germline ends. CDR1 SGHVS and CDR2 FNYEAQ come from the germline V gene. This CDR3 comprises 17 residues. The CDR3 reads CASSLRSVWSSYNEQFF. CDR3 sequence (DNA): TGTGCCAGCAGCTTGCGGTCCGTCTGGAGCTCCTACAATGAGCAGTTCTTC.